This entry lists 17 T cell receptor beta chains sequenced from one sample in a study of blood T cell repertoires in COVID-19. Repertoires were generated with immunoSEQ multiplex PCR, while TCRdb's copy carries only in-frame clones and drops some. Among about 310,000 clones listed, 90% were seen once. Sequenced input: peripheral blood. The receptors shown here come from a woman under 40 with COVID-19, enrolled during active disease.

Comments on this clone: A read error may account for a junction end that differs from germline. The chain recombines TRBV27 with TRBJ1-5; 10 nucleotides align to TRBD1. The CDR3 totals 11 residues. Germline-derived CDR1 and CDR2 are MNHEY and SMNVEV (reference sequence). The CDR3 loop reads CASTLGQGGYF. Written as DNA, the CDR3 is TGTGCCAGCACTCTAGGACAGGGGGGGTATTTT.

This chain uses TRBV6-5 with TRBJ2-1; TRBD2 might be the D (5 bases). Germline loops: CDR1 MNHEY, CDR2 SVGAGI. Trimming left V 7 bases short and J 4 bases short, with 14 bases between. The CDR3 has 14 residues. The CDR3 DNA is TGTGCCAGCACCCCGGGATATGTGTACAATGAGCAGTTCTTC. It encodes CASTPGYVYNEQFF.

The chain is built from TRBV7-9 and TRBJ1-4; a weak D match, TRBD1 (5 bases). CDR1 SEHNR and CDR2 FQNEAQ come from the germline V gene (reference sequence). The CDR3 extends over 12 amino acids. V lost 5 bases to trimming and J lost 14 bases, with 15 bases between them. For the CDR3, the DNA is TGTGCCAGCAGCGACAAGACAGTTTCGCTGTTTTTT. Its translation is CASSDKTVSLFF.

CDR3 sequence: CASSPEGRGYNSPLHF. For the CDR3, the DNA is TGTGCCAGCTCACCTGAAGGGAGGGGCTATAATTCACCCCTCCACTTT. The chain is built from TRBV18 and TRBJ1-6; D might be TRBD1 (5 bases). Germline loops: CDR1 KGHSH, CDR2 LQKENI. V lost 3 bases and J lost 3, with 12 bases in between. This CDR3 contains 16 residues.

The chain joins TRBV7-2 to TRBJ2-4; the D gene is possibly TRBD2 (5 bases). The CDR3 covers 14 residues. Germline V CDR1 and CDR2: SGHTA, FQGNSA. Trimming took off 3 bases at V and 6 bases at J, with 12 bases between the two ends. This CDR3 reads CASSFRGRRNIQYF. For the CDR3, the DNA is TGTGCCAGCAGCTTCCGCGGGCGGAGAAACATTCAGTACTTC.

The chain combines TRBV3-1 (or the pseudogene TRBV3-2) with TRBJ2-7; TRBD1 might be the D (5 bases). This CDR3 has 13 amino acids. The germline gives CDR1 LGHDT, CDR2 YNNKEL (reference sequence). The germline V and J ends were trimmed by 0 bases and 7 bases, with 10 bases remaining between them. The CDR3 loop reads CASSQDKTVEQYF. The DNA for the CDR3 is TGTGCCAGCAGCCAAGATAAGACAGTAGAGCAGTACTTC.

The genes are TRBV11-2 and TRBJ1-6; 8 bases line up with TRBD1. Trimming took 4 bases from V and 6 from J; bases not matched to a gene: 8. The CDR3 extends over 16 amino acids. Germline CDR1 and CDR2: SGHAT and FQNNGV. CDR3 bases: TGTGCCAGCAGCTCACCGACAGGGGAGATTAATTCACCCCTCCACTTT. Amino acid sequence: CASSSPTGEINSPLHF.

The chain carries TRBV5-1 and TRBJ2-7; TRBD1 might be the D (6 bases). There are 14 residues in the CDR3. Germline lookup yields CDR1 SGHRS and CDR2 YFSETQ. V lost 4 bases to trimming and J lost 1 base, with 12 bases between them. CDR3 sequence: CASSPPGQSYEQYF. The DNA for the CDR3 is TGCGCCAGCAGCCCCCCCGGACAGTCCTACGAGCAGTACTTC.

This chain joins TRBV15 and TRBJ1-4; D gene uncertain. The V and J ends lost 0 bases and 7 bases respectively, with 15 bases between them. This CDR3 is built from 16 residues. Germline V gene lookup returns CDR1 LNHNV and CDR2 YYDKDF (reference sequence). CDR3 nucleotide sequence: TGTGCCACCAGCAGAGATCAACCCGGTAATAGTGAAAAACTGTTTTTT. This sequence encodes CATSRDQPGNSEKLFF.

The J gene is TRBJ1-2, the V gene TRBV4-2; no definite D call. V was pared by 5 bases and J by 6 bases, with 10 bases between. CDR1 and CDR2 from the germline V gene are LGHNA and YNFKEQ. The CDR3 totals 12 residues. CDR3 nucleotide sequence: TGTGCCAGCAGCAATACAATAAATGGCTACACCTTC. Translation: CASSNTINGYTF.

In its sample, this clone was seen once. The rearrangement uses TRBV6-5 and TRBJ2-7, with 10 bases fitting TRBD1. The V and J ends lost 6 bases and 2 bases, in that order; junction bases with no gene match: 4. The CDR3 runs to 14 residues. Per germline, CDR1 MNHEY and CDR2 SVGAGI. CDR3 protein: CASSGQGDTYEQYF. In DNA form, the CDR3 reads TGTGCCAGCAGCGGACAGGGGGATACCTACGAGCAGTACTTC.

The genes are TRBV27 and TRBJ1-4, with D unresolved. The CDR3 has 12 residues. Trimming pared 8 bases from V and 4 bases from J, leaving 8 bases between. Germline V lookup: CDR1 MNHEY, CDR2 SMNVEV (reference sequence). CDR3 sequence: CASGFGNEKLFF. The DNA for the CDR3 is TGTGCCAGCGGCTTTGGTAATGAAAAACTGTTTTTT.

This clone was seen only once. This chain links TRBV6-5 with TRBJ2-7; tentatively, D is TRBD2 (6 bases). The CDR3 is made up of 14 amino acids. The V gene lost 10 bases and the J gene lost 4 bases, with 20 bases spanning the gap. The germline V gene has CDR1 MNHEY and CDR2 SVGAGI. The CDR3 region is CATSVDRAGYEQYF. CDR3 coding DNA: TGTGCCACGTCCGTTGACCGGGCGGGGTACGAGCAGTACTTC.

This clone was observed once. The chain employs TRBV28 and TRBJ1-1, with 8 bases aligning to TRBD1. Trimming cost V 4 bases and J 1 base; bases outside gene matches: 8. The germline V gene has CDR1 MDHEN and CDR2 SYDVKM. CDR3 size: 16 residues. CDR3 sequence (DNA): TGTGCCAGCAGTTCGCCCTCGGGACAGGCGAACACTGAAGCTTTCTTT. It is translated as CASSSPSGQANTEAFF.

The J gene is TRBJ2-1, the V gene TRBV6-1, with 9 positions matching TRBD2. The CDR3 is 16 residues long. J lost 7 bases, V lost 1 base, and 8 bases had no gene match. The germline V gene has CDR1 MNHNS and CDR2 SASEGT. The CDR3 nucleotides read TGTGCCAGCAGTGAAGATTTCAGCGGGAGGCGGAATGAGCAGTTCTTC. It encodes CASSEDFSGRRNEQFF.

This clone was seen a few times. The chain employs TRBV11-2 and TRBJ1-1; 7 bases line up with TRBD1. V lost 7 bases and J lost 0; bases outside the gene matches: 5. The CDR3 is 14 amino acids. Germline V CDR1 and CDR2: SGHAT, FQNNGV. For the CDR3, the DNA is TGTGCCAGCACGCAGGGGGGCTTGAACACTGAAGCTTTCTTT. Its translation is CASTQGGLNTEAFF.

The chain joins TRBV27 to TRBJ2-3, with D tentatively TRBD2 (6 bases). CDR1 and CDR2 (germline): MNHEY, SMNVEV (reference sequence). The germline V and J ends were trimmed by 4 bases and 6 bases, with 11 bases remaining between them. The CDR3 runs to 13 residues. The CDR3 loop reads CASSWPGVDTQYF. CDR3 nucleotide sequence: TGTGCCAGCAGTTGGCCGGGGGTGGATACGCAGTATTTT.